One and the same sample provided the 23 T cell receptor beta chains below, sequenced in a study of blood T cell repertoires in COVID-19. This table comes from immunoSEQ multiplex PCR, and its TCRdb copy is limited to in-frame clones, with some not included. The sample shows more than 250,000 clones, about 88% of them seen only once. Sequences were obtained from peripheral blood. All receptors derive from a man aged 18 to 29 with active or convalescent COVID-19.

The J gene is TRBJ2-7, the V gene TRBV10-1; 9 bases match TRBD1. The ends lost 7 bases at V and 4 bases at J; junction bases unmatched: 11. The CDR3 spans 15 residues. The V gene's germline CDR1 is WNHNN and CDR2 SYGVQD (reference sequence). Here the CDR3 DNA reads TGCGCCAGCAAGTTTTATACAGGGGGCTCTTACGAGCAGTACTTC. Translation: CASKFYTGGSYEQYF.

This chain connects TRBV11-1 to TRBJ2-2; D may be TRBD2 (6 bases). There are 15 residues in the CDR3. Germline V gene sequence: CDR1 SGHAT, CDR2 FQDESV (reference sequence). V lost 3 bases, J lost 6 bases, and 14 bases lay in between. CDR3 region: CASSLVEGRSGELFF. The DNA for the CDR3 is TGTGCCAGCAGCTTGGTGGAGGGAAGATCCGGGGAGCTGTTTTTT.

The CDR3 sequence: CASRSPGTGGVLGEQFF. The DNA of the CDR3 is TGTGCCAGCAGGTCCCCCGGGACAGGGGGCGTGTTAGGTGAGCAGTTCTTC. The chain links TRBV7-9 to TRBJ2-1; TRBD1 aligns across 12 bases. The CDR3 spans 17 residues. Germline CDR1 is SEHNR and CDR2 is FQNEAQ (reference sequence). Germline trimming cut 6 bases from V and 9 bases from J; bases unmatched to any gene: 15.

This chain links TRBV6-5 with TRBJ1-5, with unresolved D. The CDR3 contains 13 residues. Germline CDR1 reads MNHEY; CDR2 reads SVGAGI. The ends were cut back, 10 bases at V and 0 bases at J, with 10 bases in the middle. CDR3 sequence: CAIAGYSNQPQHF. The DNA of the CDR3 is TGTGCCATCGCGGGATATAGCAATCAGCCCCAGCATTTT.

The chain is built from TRBV12-3 or TRBV12-4 and TRBJ2-2, with a possible D match to TRBD1 (5 bases). This CDR3 contains 13 residues. The ends were cut back, 5 bases at V and 8 bases at J, with 12 bases in the middle. This chain's CDR3 is CASSPTGRGELFF. The DNA for the CDR3 is TGTGCCAGCAGTCCTACAGGCCGGGGGGAGCTGTTTTTT.

A note on this clone: The sample has other DNA sequences that encode this CDR3 too. The J gene is TRBJ1-2, the V gene TRBV14; no definite D call. The CDR3 totals 12 residues. The V gene's germline CDR1 is SGHDN and CDR2 FVKESK. Trimming cost V 0 bases and J 4 bases, with 3 bases left between them. Here the CDR3 DNA reads TGTGCCAGCAGCCAAGACCTCTATGGCTACACCTTC. Amino acids: CASSQDLYGYTF.

The J gene is TRBJ2-7, the V gene TRBV9; TRBD2 might be the D (6 bases). This CDR3 has 15 residues. Trimming cost V 5 bases and J 2 bases, with 17 bases left between them. CDR1 and CDR2 from the germline V gene are SGDLS and YYNGEE. CDR3 in DNA: TGTGCCAGCAGGGCTGGGGAGGACGCCGCCTACGAGCAGTACTTC. Its protein is CASRAGEDAAYEQYF.

The rearrangement links TRBV30 to TRBJ1-6; D uncertain. CDR3 length: 13 residues. Trimming shortened V by 0 bases and J by 9 bases, and 9 bases separated the two germline ends. From germline, CDR1 is GTSNPN and CDR2 SVGIG (reference sequence). The CDR3 DNA reads TGTGCCTGGAGTGTATATCGGGTTTCACCCCTCCACTTT. It yields the protein CAWSVYRVSPLHF.

The rearrangement uses TRBV20-1 and TRBJ2-7; a possible D gene is TRBD2 (5 bases). The germline gives CDR1 DFQATT, CDR2 SNEGSKA (reference sequence). There are 11 residues in the CDR3. The V end lost 6 bases, the J end lost 4 bases, and 10 bases lay between the germline ends. The DNA for the CDR3 is TGCAGTGCAAAGAGCGGTTACGAGCAGTACTTC. Translating it yields CSAKSGYEQYF.

The chain uses TRBV28 and TRBJ2-3; TRBD2 matches at 11 bases. This CDR3 comprises 18 residues. Trimming removed 2 bases from V and 2 bases from J; junction bases left unmatched: 9. Germline CDR1 MDHEN, CDR2 SYDVKM. For the CDR3, the DNA is TGTGCCAGCAGTTTAGGGCTAGCGGGGGGATCTTACACAGATACGCAGTATTTT. It encodes CASSLGLAGGSYTDTQYF.

The rearrangement links TRBV12-2 to TRBJ1-5. TRBV12-2 is recorded as a pseudogene. The CDR3 is 18 amino acids. The CDR3 region is CASRPRRGAKGSNQPQHF. CDR3 bases: TGTGCAAGTCGCCCCAGACGGGGGGCTAAAGGGAGCAATCAGCCCCAGCATTTT.

The chain couples TRBV28 to TRBJ2-3; 9 bases map to TRBD2. Germline trimming cut 5 bases from V and 3 bases from J; bases unmatched to any gene: 3. The CDR3 loop spans 14 amino acids. Germline V gives CDR1 MDHEN, CDR2 SYDVKM. The CDR3 coding sequence is TGTGCCAGCAGTGTTAGCGGGAGAACAGATACGCAGTATTTT. Its protein is CASSVSGRTDTQYF.

This rearrangement joins TRBV19 to TRBJ1-2; tentative D call: TRBD1 (6 bases). V lost 3 bases and J 4 bases, leaving 12 bases between the germline ends. The CDR3 length is 14 residues. Germline values: CDR1 LNHDA, CDR2 SQIVND (reference sequence). CDR3 loop: CASSMSQGTYGYTF. The CDR3 bases are TGTGCCAGTAGTATGTCTCAGGGGACCTATGGCTACACCTTC.

This chain uses TRBV18 with TRBJ2-1, with TRBD1 identical over 8 bases. J was trimmed by 8 bases and V by 3 bases; bases with no gene match: 6. The CDR3 loop spans 14 amino acids. Per germline, CDR1 KGHSH and CDR2 LQKENI. This chain's CDR3 is CASSPGQAAHEQFF. Written as DNA, the CDR3 is TGTGCCAGCTCACCGGGACAGGCGGCCCATGAGCAGTTCTTC. The whole variable domain, remainder taken from reference TRBV18 and TRBJ2-1, is NAGVMQNPRHLVRRRGQEARLRCSPMKGHSHVYWYRQLPEEGLKFMVYLQKENIIDESGMPKERFSAEFPKEGPSILRIQQVVRGDSAAYFCASSPGQAAHEQFFGPGTRLTVL.

This chain uses TRBV24-1 with TRBJ2-3; D possibly corresponds to TRBD2 (5 bases). The CDR3 is made up of 15 amino acids. The germline V gene has CDR1 KGHDR and CDR2 SFDVKD. Trimming stripped 0 bases from V and 0 bases from J, with 6 bases between. Here the CDR3 DNA reads TGTGCCACCAGTGATTTGACGGGAAGCACAGATACGCAGTATTTT. Its translation is CATSDLTGSTDTQYF.

In its sample, this clone was seen a few times. This sequence joins TRBV11-3 and TRBJ2-2; 9 bases map to TRBD1. Trimming cost V 11 bases and J 4 bases; bases outside gene matches: 2. Germline V CDR1 and CDR2: SGHNT, YENEEA. This CDR3 comprises 12 residues. The CDR3 DNA sequence: TGTGCCTCACAGGGGGCCACCGGGGAGCTGTTTTTT. Translating gives CASQGATGELFF.

This rearrangement joins TRBV29-1 to TRBJ1-3; D gene unclear. The V end was cut by 7 bases, the J end by 4 bases, with 11 bases between. CDR1 is SQVTM, CDR2 ANQGSEA, per germline. The CDR3 has 12 amino acids. The CDR3 loop reads CSAGLLGNTIYF. The CDR3 DNA reads as TGCAGCGCCGGACTTTTAGGAAACACCATATATTTT.

This clone was observed a few times. The chain employs TRBV14 and TRBJ2-1, with D uncertain. V shed 1 base and J shed 4 bases, with 5 bases lying between them. The CDR3 runs 13 residues. Germline V gene lookup returns CDR1 SGHDN and CDR2 FVKESK. CDR3 bases: TGTGCCAGCAGCCAAGCTATTTACAATGAGCAGTTCTTC. It translates to CASSQAIYNEQFF. Full variable domain (rest looked up from reference TRBV14 and TRBJ2-1): EAGVTQFPSHSVIEKGQTVTLRCDPISGHDNLYWYRRVMGKEIKFLLHFVKESKQDESGMPNNRFLAERTGGTYSTLKVQPAELEDSGVYFCASSQAIYNEQFFGPGTRLTVL.

As to this clone: Its ends do not fully match the called genes, so a read error is possible. The gene calls are TRBV6-1 and TRBJ2-1, with 10 bases identical to TRBD2. The length of the CDR3 is 14 residues. Germline CDR1 and CDR2: MNHNS and SASEGT. CDR3 in DNA: TGTGCCAGCAGGGAAGGGCTAGCGGGGGTTGAGCAGTTCTTC. This gives the protein CASREGLAGVEQFF.

The V and J genes are TRBV21-1 and TRBJ2-1; the D segment call TRBD1 is taken from the table without a DNA check. TRBV21-1 is shown as a pseudogene. The CDR3 is made up of 15 amino acids. The CDR3 region has the DNA TGTGCCAGCAGCAAAGAGGGACACCTCTACAATGAGCAGTTCTTC. Translation gives CASSKEGHLYNEQFF.

This chain joins TRBV27 and TRBJ1-2, with no clear D. Germline lookup yields CDR1 MNHEY and CDR2 SMNVEV (reference sequence). V was clipped by 5 bases and J by 3 bases, with 19 bases between them. CDR3 length: 16 residues. The CDR3 sequence is CASSRRGSGWDYGYTF. DNA of the CDR3: TGTGCCAGCAGTCGACGAGGATCGGGATGGGACTATGGCTACACCTTC.

The V and J genes are TRBV3-1 (or the pseudogene TRBV3-2) and TRBJ1-2; 8 bases map to TRBD1. The CDR3 covers 15 residues. Per germline, CDR1 LGHDT and CDR2 YNNKEL (reference sequence). The V segment lost 0 bases and the J segment 0 bases; nucleotides outside the gene matches: 0. The CDR3 DNA is TGTGCCAGCAGCCAAGAGGACAGGGCTAACTATGGCTACACCTTC. The encoded protein is CASSQEDRANYGYTF.

The chain links TRBV9 to TRBJ2-1, with 8 positions matching TRBD2. Germline trimming cut 0 bases from V and 4 bases from J; bases unmatched to any gene: 15. This CDR3 is built from 19 residues. Germline V gene lookup returns CDR1 SGDLS and CDR2 YYNGEE. The chain's CDR3 is CASSVARNKLAVGYNEQFF. As DNA, the CDR3 is TGTGCCAGCAGCGTAGCCCGAAACAAACTAGCGGTAGGGTACAATGAGCAGTTCTTC. Using reference TRBV9 and TRBJ2-1 for the parts outside the CDR3, the full variable domain is DSGVTQTPKHLITATGQRVTLRCSPRSGDLSVYWYQQSLDQGLQFLIQYYNGEERAKGNILERFSAQQFPDLHSELNLSSLELGDSALYFCASSVARNKLAVGYNEQFFGPGTRLTVL.